Listed here are 15 T cell receptor beta chains from one sample, sequenced in a study of cytomegalovirus exposure and HLA in healthy donors. PCR primers comprised 60 Vbeta and 13 Jbeta primers. Profiling relied on immunoSEQ multiplex PCR, and the TCRdb table lists in-frame clones only, not all of them. Among 110,000 to 150,000 clones listed, around two thirds were seen once. Sequencing was done on a sample of PBMCs. These receptors came from a man aged 18 to 29 in good health and CMV-seropositive.

The chain carries TRBV6-6 and TRBJ2-7; D possibly corresponds to TRBD2 (6 bases). This CDR3 has 14 residues. V gave up 6 bases and J gave up 7 bases, with 19 bases separating them. Germline V gene data show CDR1 as MNHNY and CDR2 as SVGAGI (reference sequence). CDR3 nucleotides: TGTGCCAGCAGCCCGGCCTCCCTGGAGGGTGAGCAGTACTTC. This encodes CASSPASLEGEQYF.

The chain recombines TRBV5-1 with TRBJ2-7, with 9 bases that match TRBD2. CDR1 SGHRS and CDR2 YFSETQ come from the germline V gene. V gave up 1 base and J gave up 1 base; unmatched junction bases: 6. The CDR3 is 16 amino acids. The CDR3 DNA sequence: TGCGCCAGCAGCTTGAATAGCGGGGGAGGGTCCTACGAGCAGTACTTC. Its translation: CASSLNSGGGSYEQYF.

CDR3 nucleotide sequence: TGTGCCAGCAGTTGGGACAGGGGGCTGAGGGGCTACACCTTC. Translating gives CASSWDRGLRGYTF. V is TRBV27 and J is TRBJ1-2; 12 bases are a match to TRBD1. This CDR3 has 14 residues. With V trimmed by 4 bases and J by 8 bases, 5 bases remained unmatched. Germline V gene sequence: CDR1 MNHEY, CDR2 SMNVEV (reference sequence).

The chain combines TRBV7-9 with TRBJ1-5, with 9 bases that match TRBD1. Germline V gene lookup returns CDR1 SEHNR and CDR2 FQNEAQ (reference sequence). This CDR3 has 17 residues. J gave up 6 bases and V 3 bases, and 12 bases lay outside the gene matches. The CDR3 nucleotides read TGTGCCAGCAGCTTTCTAACCGGGACAGGGTCTAGTCAGCCCCAGCATTTT. Translating gives CASSFLTGTGSSQPQHF.

The chain recombines TRBV9 with TRBJ2-3, with 16 bases lining up with TRBD2. The CDR3 has 17 residues. Unmatched junction bases numbered 8, after V lost 3 bases and J lost 7 bases. Germline V lookup: CDR1 SGDLS, CDR2 YYNGEE. CDR3 region: CASSGPGLAGGPNTQYF. CDR3 nucleotides: TGTGCCAGCAGCGGACCGGGACTAGCGGGGGGGCCTAATACGCAGTATTTT.

With respect to this clone: The sample has other DNA sequences that encode this CDR3 too. The V gene is TRBV20-1, the J gene TRBJ1-2; D ambiguous. CDR3 size: 11 residues. Germline V gene data show CDR1 as DFQATT and CDR2 as SNEGSKA (reference sequence). Trimming took 0 bases from V and 5 from J, leaving 4 bases between them. The CDR3 here is CSARDQYGYTF. CDR3 DNA sequence: TGCAGTGCTAGAGATCAGTATGGCTACACCTTC.

In this sample, this clone turned up once. This sequence joins TRBV27 and TRBJ2-7; the match to TRBD1 covers 11 bases. CDR3 length: 14 amino acids. Germline values: CDR1 MNHEY, CDR2 SMNVEV (reference sequence). With 4 bases clipped from V and 6 bases from J, the junction kept 5 bases outside the gene matches. In nucleotides, the CDR3 is TGTGCCAGCAGTTGGGGGACAGGGGGTGGCGAGCAGTACTTC. Protein product: CASSWGTGGGEQYF.

This clone was recorded only once. The rearrangement joins TRBV15 to TRBJ2-7; 7 bases line up with TRBD2. Germline CDR1 and CDR2: LNHNV and YYDKDF (reference sequence). V shed 3 bases, J shed 2 bases, and the junction held 13 bases outside the gene matches. The CDR3 has 17 amino acids. The CDR3 DNA reads TGTGCCACCAGCAGCCGGGGTCTTGCGGGAGACGCCTACGAGCAGTACTTC. This translates into CATSSRGLAGDAYEQYF.

This sequence joins TRBV7-2 and TRBJ2-3; perhaps TRBD1 as D (6 bases). In germline, CDR1 is SGHTA, CDR2 FQGNSA. V dropped 1 base and J dropped 0 bases, with 8 bases sitting between them. This CDR3 is built from 15 residues. The CDR3 region is CASSLVDRSTDTQYF. CDR3 in DNA: TGTGCCAGCAGCTTAGTCGACAGGAGCACAGATACGCAGTATTTT.

The rearrangement joins TRBV20-1 to TRBJ2-3; 7 bases fit TRBD1. From germline, CDR1 is DFQATT and CDR2 SNEGSKA (reference sequence). V shed 8 bases, J shed 4 bases, and the junction held 3 bases outside the gene matches. This CDR3 is 11 amino acids long. This CDR3 reads CSKGAADTQYF. The CDR3 DNA reads as TGCAGTAAGGGGGCGGCAGATACGCAGTATTTT.

The chain has TRBV15 and TRBJ2-2; a possible D gene is TRBD1 (6 bases). This CDR3 has 14 residues. CDR1 is LNHNV, CDR2 YYDKDF, per germline (reference sequence). V lost 1 base and J lost 7, with 10 bases in between. The CDR3 DNA follows: TGTGCCACCAGCAGAGCACAGGGTATCGGGGAGCTGTTTTTT. It specifies CATSRAQGIGELFF.

This sequence joins TRBV7-2 and TRBJ1-1, with a tentative D call TRBD1 (6 bases). Germline V gene lookup returns CDR1 SGHTA and CDR2 FQGNSA. Trimming removed 5 bases at V and 1 base at J, with 11 bases between. The CDR3 consists of 14 residues. The CDR3 DNA reads TGTGCCAGCAGCAAGGGACATAGGAACACTGAAGCTTTCTTT. It specifies CASSKGHRNTEAFF.

Of note for this clone: An end of the junction does not agree with germline; a read error may underlie this. The V and J genes are TRBV7-7 and TRBJ2-5, with 8 bases aligning to TRBD1. The germline V gene has CDR1 SSHAT and CDR2 FNYEAQ (reference sequence). CDR3 length equals 14 residues. The CDR3 loop is CASSASGGLETQYF. CDR3 coding DNA: TGTGCTAGCAGCGCCTCAGGGGGCTTAGAGACCCAGTACTTC.

This chain links TRBV5-6 with TRBJ2-7, with TRBD1 matching 8 bases. The V gene end was trimmed by 3 bases and the J gene end by 7 bases; junction bases not matched to a gene: 6. In germline, CDR1 is SGHDT, CDR2 YYEEEE. This CDR3 has 13 residues. CDR3 in DNA: TGTGCCAGCAGCTGGACAGGGCCGGGGGAGCAGTACTTC. This gives the protein CASSWTGPGEQYF.

This chain uses TRBV4-3 with TRBJ2-5; no reliable D call. CDR1 is LGHNA and CDR2 is YSLEER in the germline V gene. The CDR3 is 14 residues long. V was shortened by 0 bases and J by 4 bases, with 9 bases between the two germline ends. The CDR3 DNA is TGCGCCAGCAGCCAAGATCTGCAGGCAGAGACCCAGTACTTC. It translates to CASSQDLQAETQYF.